This T cell receptor (beta chain) derives from a study of shared clonotypes between healthy human individuals. Study summary: The people who gave samples were two women and a few men aged 18 to 49. Per donor, three plates held CD4 naive cells, three held CD4 memory, two held CD8 naive and one held CD8 memory.

The CDR3 extends over 12 amino acids. CDR1 MDHEN and CDR2 SYDVKM come from the germline V gene. Trimming removed 8 bases from V and 7 bases from J; junction bases left unmatched: 6. The protocol was immunoSEQ multiplex PCR, while the TCRdb copy is restricted to in-frame clones and leaves out a portion. The table lists about 2 million clones, over 85% of them singletons. The chain employs TRBV28 and TRBJ1-2; the match to TRBD1 covers 8 bases. This TCR came from a man between 18 and 35 years old in good health. Sample: naive CD4+ T cells sorted from blood. The subset here: CD45RA+ positively selected. The CDR3 DNA follows: TGTGCCAGCCAGGGGGCGTGGGGTGGCTACACCTTC. It specifies CASQGAWGGYTF.